This TCR beta chain was identified during a study of naive and memory T cell subsets. Findings and caveats of the study: Potentially, T cell activation and differentiation skew this RNA-based measurement.

An oligonucleotide containing a UMI was ligated to the 3' end of TCR cDNA. Whole blood, roughly 2.6 ml, came from adult healthy volunteers. Unsorted total RNA, roughly 1 to 1,100 ng, was DNase treated before reverse transcription. The SP2 primer and nested alpha and beta constant region primers amplified ligated cDNA in four rounds. TCRdb used MiXCR to reprocess the 5' RACE reads, holding one entry per CDR3 protein. This sample has about 62,000 distinct CDR3 sequences, with 8% found just once. This clonotype occurred many times. Its antigen is not known. This CDR3 region has 14 residues. The germline V gene has CDR1 MNHNS and CDR2 SASEGT. V was trimmed by 5 bases and J by 0 bases, leaving 10 bases between them.

The TCR originated in a female donor in good health. The chain links TRBV6-1 to TRBJ1-1; D unresolved. The DNA for the CDR3 is TGTGCCAGCAGTACGGTACCCATGAACACTGAAGCTTTCTTT. Translation gives CASSTVPMNTEAFF.